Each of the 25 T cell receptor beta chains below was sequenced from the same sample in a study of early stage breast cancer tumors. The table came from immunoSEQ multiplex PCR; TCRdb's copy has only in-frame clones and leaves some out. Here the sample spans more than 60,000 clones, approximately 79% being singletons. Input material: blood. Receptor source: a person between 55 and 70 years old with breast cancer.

The CDR3 DNA follows: TGTGCCAGCAGTAAAATCCGAAGCTCCTACGAGCAGTACTTC. Encoded protein: CASSKIRSSYEQYF. This chain joins TRBV11-1 and TRBJ2-7; D gene unclear. Trimming stripped 6 bases from V and 0 bases from J, with 12 bases between. Germline CDR1 and CDR2: SGHAT and FQDESV (reference sequence). This CDR3 is built from 14 residues.

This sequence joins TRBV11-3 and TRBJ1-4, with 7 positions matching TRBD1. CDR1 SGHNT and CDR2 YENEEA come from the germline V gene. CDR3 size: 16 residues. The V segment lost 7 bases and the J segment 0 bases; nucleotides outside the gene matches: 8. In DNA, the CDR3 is TGTGCCAGCAATGCGGACAGGACGGCAACTAATGAAAAACTGTTTTTT. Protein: CASNADRTATNEKLFF.

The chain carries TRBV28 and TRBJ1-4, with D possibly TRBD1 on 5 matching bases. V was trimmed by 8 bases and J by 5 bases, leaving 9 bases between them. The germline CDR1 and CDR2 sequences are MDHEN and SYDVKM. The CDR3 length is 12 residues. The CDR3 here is CASSDRNEKLFF. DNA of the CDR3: TGTGCCAGCTCTGACAGAAATGAAAAACTGTTTTTT.

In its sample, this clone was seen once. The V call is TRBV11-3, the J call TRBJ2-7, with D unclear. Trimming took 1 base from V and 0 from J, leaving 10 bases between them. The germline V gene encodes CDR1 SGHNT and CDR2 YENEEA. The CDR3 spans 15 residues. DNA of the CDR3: TGTGCCAGCAGCTTAGGCGGTCCTACCTCCTACGAGCAGTACTTC. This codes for CASSLGGPTSYEQYF.

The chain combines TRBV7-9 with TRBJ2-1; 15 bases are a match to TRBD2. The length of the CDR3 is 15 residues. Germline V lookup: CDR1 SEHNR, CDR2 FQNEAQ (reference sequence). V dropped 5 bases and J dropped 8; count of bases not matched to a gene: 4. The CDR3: CASSTGLAGGDEQFF. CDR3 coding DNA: TGTGCCAGCAGCACGGGACTAGCGGGGGGCGATGAGCAGTTCTTC.

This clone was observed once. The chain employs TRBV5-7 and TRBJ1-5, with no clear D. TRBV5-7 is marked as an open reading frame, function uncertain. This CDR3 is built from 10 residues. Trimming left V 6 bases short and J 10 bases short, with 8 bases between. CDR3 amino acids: CASTLPPQHF. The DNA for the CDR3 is TGTGCCAGCACCCTCCCCCCCCAGCATTTT.

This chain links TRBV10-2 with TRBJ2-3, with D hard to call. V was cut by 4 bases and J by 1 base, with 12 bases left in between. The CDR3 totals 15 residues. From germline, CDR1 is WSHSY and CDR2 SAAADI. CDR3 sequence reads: CASSGLSRGTDTQYF. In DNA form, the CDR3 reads TGCGCCAGCAGTGGCCTTAGTAGGGGCACAGATACGCAGTATTTT.

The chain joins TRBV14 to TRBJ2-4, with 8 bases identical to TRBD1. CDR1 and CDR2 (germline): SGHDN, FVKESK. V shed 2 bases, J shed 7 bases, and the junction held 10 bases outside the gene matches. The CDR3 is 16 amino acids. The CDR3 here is CASSQLQQGQDNIQYF. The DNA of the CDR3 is TGTGCCAGCAGCCAACTCCAACAGGGACAGGATAACATTCAGTACTTC. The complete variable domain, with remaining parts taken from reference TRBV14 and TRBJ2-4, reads EAGVTQFPSHSVIEKGQTVTLRCDPISGHDNLYWYRRVMGKEIKFLLHFVKESKQDESGMPNNRFLAERTGGTYSTLKVQPAELEDSGVYFCASSQLQQGQDNIQYFGAGTRLSVL.

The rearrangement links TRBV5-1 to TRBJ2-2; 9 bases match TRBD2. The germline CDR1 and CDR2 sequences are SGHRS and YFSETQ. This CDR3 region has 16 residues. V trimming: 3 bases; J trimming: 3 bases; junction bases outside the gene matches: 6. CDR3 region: CASSYSGSLDTGELFF. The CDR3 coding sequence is TGCGCCAGCAGCTATAGCGGGAGTTTGGACACCGGGGAGCTGTTTTTT.

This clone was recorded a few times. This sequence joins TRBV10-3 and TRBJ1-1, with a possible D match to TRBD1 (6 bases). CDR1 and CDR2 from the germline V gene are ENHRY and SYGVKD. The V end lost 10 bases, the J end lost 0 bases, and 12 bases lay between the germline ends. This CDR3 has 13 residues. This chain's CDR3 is CATTGPMNTEAFF. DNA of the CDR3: TGTGCCACCACAGGGCCTATGAACACTGAAGCTTTCTTT.

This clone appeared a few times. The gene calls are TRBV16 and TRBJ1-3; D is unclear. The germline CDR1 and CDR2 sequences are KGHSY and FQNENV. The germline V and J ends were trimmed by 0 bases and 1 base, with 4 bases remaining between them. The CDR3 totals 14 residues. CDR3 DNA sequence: TGTGCCAGCAGCCAATCTAGGTCTGGAAACACCATATATTTT. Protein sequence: CASSQSRSGNTIYF. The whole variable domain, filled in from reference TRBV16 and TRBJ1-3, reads GEEVAQTPKHLVRGEGQKAKLYCAPIKGHSYVFWYQQVLKNEFKFLISFQNENVFDETGMPKERFSAKCLPNSPCSLEIQATKLEDSAVYFCASSQSRSGNTIYFGEGSWLTVV.

DNA of the CDR3: TGTGCCAGCAGCTTACGACTAGCGGGCCGCCAAGAGACCCAGTACTTC. Protein sequence: CASSLRLAGRQETQYF. V is TRBV7-2 and J is TRBJ2-5; 10 bases fit TRBD2. J lost 1 base, V lost 2 bases, and 4 bases had no gene match. CDR1 and CDR2 from the germline V gene are SGHTA and FQGNSA. This CDR3 region has 16 residues. The full variable domain, its missing parts supplied by reference TRBV7-2 and TRBJ2-5, is GAGVSQSPSNKVTEKGKDVELRCDPISGHTALYWYRQSLGQGLEFLIYFQGNSAPDKSGLPSDRFSAERTGGSVSTLTIQRTQQEDSAVYLCASSLRLAGRQETQYFGPGTRLLVL.

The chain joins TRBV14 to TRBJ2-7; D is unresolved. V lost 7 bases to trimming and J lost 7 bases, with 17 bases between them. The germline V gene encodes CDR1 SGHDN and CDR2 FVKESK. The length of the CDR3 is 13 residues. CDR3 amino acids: CASNVGVLREQYF. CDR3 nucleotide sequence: TGTGCCAGCAATGTAGGCGTACTCAGGGAGCAGTACTTC.

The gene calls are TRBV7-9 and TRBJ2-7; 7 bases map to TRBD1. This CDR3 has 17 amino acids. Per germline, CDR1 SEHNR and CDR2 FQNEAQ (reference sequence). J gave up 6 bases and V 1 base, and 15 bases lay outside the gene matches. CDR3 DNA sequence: TGTGCCAGCAGCTTAGACCCGGGGACATACCCAGGGGGCGAGCAGTACTTC. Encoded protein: CASSLDPGTYPGGEQYF.

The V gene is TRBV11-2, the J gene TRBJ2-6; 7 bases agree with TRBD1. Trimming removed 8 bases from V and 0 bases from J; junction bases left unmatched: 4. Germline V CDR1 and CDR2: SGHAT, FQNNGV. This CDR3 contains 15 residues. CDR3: CASGGQLSGANVLTF. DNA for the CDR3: TGTGCCAGCGGGGGACAGCTCTCTGGGGCCAACGTCCTGACTTTC.

The CDR3 protein is CSVRDRVVHYGYTF. The CDR3 DNA reads TGCAGCGTGAGGGACAGGGTGGTTCACTATGGCTACACCTTC. The J gene is TRBJ1-2, the V gene TRBV29-1; TRBD1 agrees at 9 bases. Germline assignment: CDR1 SQVTM and CDR2 ANQGSEA. Losses at the gene ends were 6 bases for V and 3 bases for J; bases not matched to a gene: 8. The CDR3 consists of 14 residues.

CDR3 region: CASSLRDRDYEQYF. The CDR3 DNA reads as TGCGCCAGCAGCCTCCGGGACAGAGACTACGAGCAGTACTTC. The chain carries TRBV4-1 and TRBJ2-7, with TRBD1 matching 7 bases. This CDR3 region has 14 residues. Germline V CDR1 and CDR2: MGHRA, YSYEKL. Trimming cost V 4 bases and J 3 bases; bases outside gene matches: 6.

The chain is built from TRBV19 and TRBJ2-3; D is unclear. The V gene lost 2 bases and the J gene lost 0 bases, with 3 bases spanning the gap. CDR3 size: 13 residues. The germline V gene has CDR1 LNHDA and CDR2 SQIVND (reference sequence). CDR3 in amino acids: CASSIQSTDTQYF. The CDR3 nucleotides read TGTGCCAGTAGTATACAGAGCACAGATACGCAGTATTTT. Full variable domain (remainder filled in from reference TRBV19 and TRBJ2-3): DGGITQSPKYLFRKEGQNVTLSCEQNLNHDAMYWYRQDPGQGLRLIYYSQIVNDFQKGDIAEGYSVSREKKESFPLTVTSAQKNPTAFYLCASSIQSTDTQYFGPGTRLTVL.

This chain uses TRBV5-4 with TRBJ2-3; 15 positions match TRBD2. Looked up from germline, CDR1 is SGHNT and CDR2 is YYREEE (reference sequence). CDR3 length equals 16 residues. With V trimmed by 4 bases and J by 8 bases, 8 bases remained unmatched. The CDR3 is CASSPGLAGGFGTQYF. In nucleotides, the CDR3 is TGTGCCAGCAGCCCAGGACTAGCGGGAGGGTTCGGTACGCAGTATTTT.

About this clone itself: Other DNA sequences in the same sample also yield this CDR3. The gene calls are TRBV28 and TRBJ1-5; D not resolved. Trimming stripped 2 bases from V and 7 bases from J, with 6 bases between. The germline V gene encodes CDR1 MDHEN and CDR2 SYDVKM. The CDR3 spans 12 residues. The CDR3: CASSLRRQPQHF. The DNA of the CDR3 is TGTGCCAGCAGTTTACGTCGGCAGCCCCAGCATTTT.

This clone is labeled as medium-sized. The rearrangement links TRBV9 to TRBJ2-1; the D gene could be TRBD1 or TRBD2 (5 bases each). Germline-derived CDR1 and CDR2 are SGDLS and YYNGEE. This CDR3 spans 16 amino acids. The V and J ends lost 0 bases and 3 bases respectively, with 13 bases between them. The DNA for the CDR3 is TGTGCCAGCAGCGTAGTCCGGGACCGAGGCTACAATGAGCAGTTCTTC. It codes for CASSVVRDRGYNEQFF. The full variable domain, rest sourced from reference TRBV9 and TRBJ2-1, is DSGVTQTPKHLITATGQRVTLRCSPRSGDLSVYWYQQSLDQGLQFLIQYYNGEERAKGNILERFSAQQFPDLHSELNLSSLELGDSALYFCASSVVRDRGYNEQFFGPGTRLTVL.

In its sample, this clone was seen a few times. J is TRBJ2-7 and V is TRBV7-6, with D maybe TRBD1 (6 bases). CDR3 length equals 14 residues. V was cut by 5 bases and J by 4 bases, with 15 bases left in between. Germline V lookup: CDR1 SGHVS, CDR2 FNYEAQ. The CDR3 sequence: CASSPRQEEYEQYF. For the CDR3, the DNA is TGTGCCAGCAGCCCTCGACAGGAAGAGTACGAGCAGTACTTC.

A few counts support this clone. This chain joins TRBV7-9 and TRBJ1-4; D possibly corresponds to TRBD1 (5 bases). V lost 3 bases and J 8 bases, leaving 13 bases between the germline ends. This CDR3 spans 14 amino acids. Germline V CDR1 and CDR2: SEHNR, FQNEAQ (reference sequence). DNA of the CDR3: TGTGCCAGCAGCTTTGCCGGGGCAGGGGAAAAACTGTTTTTT. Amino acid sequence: CASSFAGAGEKLFF.

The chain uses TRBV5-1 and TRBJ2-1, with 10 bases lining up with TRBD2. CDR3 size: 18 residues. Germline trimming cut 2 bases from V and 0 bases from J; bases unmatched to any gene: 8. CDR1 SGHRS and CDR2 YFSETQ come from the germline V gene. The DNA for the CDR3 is TGCGCCAGCAGCTTCCTAGCGGGGGCCATGAGCTCCTACAATGAGCAGTTCTTC. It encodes CASSFLAGAMSSYNEQFF.

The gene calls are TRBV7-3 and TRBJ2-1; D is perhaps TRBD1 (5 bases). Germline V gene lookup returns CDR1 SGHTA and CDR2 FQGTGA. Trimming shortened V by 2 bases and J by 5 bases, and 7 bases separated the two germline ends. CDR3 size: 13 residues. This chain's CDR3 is CASSLDRNNEQFF. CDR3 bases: TGTGCCAGCAGCTTAGACAGAAACAATGAGCAGTTCTTC.